Below are 5 T cell receptor beta chains sequenced from a single sample in a study of response to subunit inactivated influenza vaccine. TCRdb ran MiXCR on the RT-PCR reads and lists one entry per CDR3 protein. Found here are approximately 680,000 distinct CDR3 sequences, 15% to 18% of them singletons; the top ten hold more than 9%. The sequenced sample was PBMCs from blood, obtained 11 to 12 days after vaccination. Receptor source: a man aged 45-65 years who received an inactivated influenza vaccine.

This clonotype was observed at least ten times. The rearrangement uses TRBV15 and TRBJ2-3; TRBD1 or TRBD2 may be the D gene (5 bases each). With 8 bases removed from V and 0 bases from J, the gap between germline ends came to 15 bases. CDR1 and CDR2 from the germline V gene are LNHNV and YYDKDF (reference sequence). CDR3 length equals 15 residues. CDR3 sequence: CATSPNRRSTDTQYF. CDR3 in DNA: TGTGCCACCTCTCCGAACAGGAGGAGCACAGATACGCAGTATTTT.

A few counts support this clonotype. The V call is TRBV5-1, the J call TRBJ2-3, with 8 bases lining up with TRBD1. J gave up 6 bases and V 0 bases, and 12 bases lay outside the gene matches. This CDR3 spans 17 amino acids. Looked up from germline, CDR1 is SGHRS and CDR2 is YFSETQ. This CDR3 reads CASSLASGTGGGDTQYF. CDR3 nucleotides: TGCGCCAGCAGCTTGGCCTCCGGGACAGGTGGAGGGGATACGCAGTATTTT. Together with reference TRBV5-1 and TRBJ2-3, the CDR3 gives the full variable domain: KAGVTQTPRYLIKTRGQQVTLSCSPISGHRSVSWYQQTPGQGLQFLFEYFSETQRNKGNFPGRFSGRQFSNSRSEMNVSTLELGDSALYLCASSLASGTGGGDTQYFGPGTRLTVL.

The rearrangement links TRBV28 to TRBJ2-1; possible D gene TRBD1, 6 bases. The length of the CDR3 is 15 residues. Trimming took 7 bases from V and 6 from J, leaving 19 bases between them. Germline CDR1 MDHEN, CDR2 SYDVKM. The CDR3 region is CASTPRDRRGNEQFF. The CDR3 DNA reads as TGTGCCAGCACCCCAAGAGACCGCAGGGGCAATGAGCAGTTCTTC.

This clonotype has just a few counts. V usage is TRBV10-3 and J usage is TRBJ2-1; TRBD1 matches at 8 bases. The CDR3 loop spans 16 amino acids. The V gene's germline CDR1 is ENHRY and CDR2 SYGVKD. J lost 8 bases, V lost 2 bases, and 11 bases had no gene match. The CDR3 loop reads CAISEPDRVYLDEQFF. CDR3 coding DNA: TGTGCCATCAGTGAGCCGGACAGGGTTTACCTCGATGAGCAGTTCTTC.

This chain joins TRBV28 and TRBJ2-2, with 7 bases lining up with TRBD1. The CDR3 spans 14 residues. V trimming: 6 bases; J trimming: 6 bases; junction bases outside the gene matches: 7. Per the germline V gene, CDR1 is MDHEN and CDR2 is SYDVKM. CDR3 sequence reads: CASRTGLAAGELFF. The CDR3 DNA reads as TGTGCCAGCAGGACAGGGTTGGCCGCCGGGGAGCTGTTTTTT. The full variable domain, in which reference TRBV28 and TRBJ2-2 provide the parts outside the CDR3, is DVKVTQSSRYLVKRTGEKVFLECVQDMDHENMFWYRQDPGLGLRLIYFSYDVKMKEKGDIPEGYSVSREKKERFSLILESASTNQTSMYLCASRTGLAAGELFFGEGSRLTVL.